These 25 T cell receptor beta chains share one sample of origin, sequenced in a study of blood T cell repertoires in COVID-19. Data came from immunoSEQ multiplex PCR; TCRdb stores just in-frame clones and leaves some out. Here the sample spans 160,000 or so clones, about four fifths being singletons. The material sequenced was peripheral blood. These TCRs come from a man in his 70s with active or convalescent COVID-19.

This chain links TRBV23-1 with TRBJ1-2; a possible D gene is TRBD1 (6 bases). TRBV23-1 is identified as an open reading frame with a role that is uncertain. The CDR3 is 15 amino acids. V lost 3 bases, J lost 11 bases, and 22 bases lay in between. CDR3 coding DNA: TGCGCCAGCAGTCATTCCGCAGGGGACCTATGGCGGTACACCTTC. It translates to CASSHSAGDLWRYTF.

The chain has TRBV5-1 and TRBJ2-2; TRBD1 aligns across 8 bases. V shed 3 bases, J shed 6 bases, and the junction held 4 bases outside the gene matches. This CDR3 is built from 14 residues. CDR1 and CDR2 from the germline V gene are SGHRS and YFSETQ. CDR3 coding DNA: TGCGCCAGCAGCTCAGGGGGCCCCGCCGGGGAGCTGTTTTTT. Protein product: CASSSGGPAGELFF.

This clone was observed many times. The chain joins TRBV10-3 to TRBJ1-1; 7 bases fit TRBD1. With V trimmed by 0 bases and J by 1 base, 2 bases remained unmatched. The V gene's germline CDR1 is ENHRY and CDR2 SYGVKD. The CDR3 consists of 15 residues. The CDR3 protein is CAISESGTANTEAFF. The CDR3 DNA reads TGTGCCATCAGTGAGTCCGGGACAGCGAACACTGAAGCTTTCTTT.

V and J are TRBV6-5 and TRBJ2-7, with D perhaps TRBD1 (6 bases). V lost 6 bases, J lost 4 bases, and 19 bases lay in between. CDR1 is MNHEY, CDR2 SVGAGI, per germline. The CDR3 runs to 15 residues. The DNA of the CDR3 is TGTGCCAGCAGGCCTGAAGTGGGGGCTAGGTACGAGCAGTACTTC. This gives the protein CASRPEVGARYEQYF.

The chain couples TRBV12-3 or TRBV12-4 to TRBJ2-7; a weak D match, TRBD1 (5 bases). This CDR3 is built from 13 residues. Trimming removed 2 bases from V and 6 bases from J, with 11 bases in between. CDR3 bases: TGTGCCAGCAGTTTATCCCAGGGATCCGAGCAGTACTTC. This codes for CASSLSQGSEQYF.

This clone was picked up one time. CDR3 amino acids: CASGDTGLDQPQHF. CDR3 nucleotide sequence: TGTGCCAGCGGGGACACAGGGTTGGATCAGCCCCAGCATTTT. J is TRBJ1-5 and V is TRBV2; possible D gene TRBD1, 6 bases. Deletions cut 8 bases from V and 5 bases from J, with 16 bases between. Germline V gene lookup returns CDR1 SNHLY and CDR2 FYNNEI. The CDR3 totals 14 residues.

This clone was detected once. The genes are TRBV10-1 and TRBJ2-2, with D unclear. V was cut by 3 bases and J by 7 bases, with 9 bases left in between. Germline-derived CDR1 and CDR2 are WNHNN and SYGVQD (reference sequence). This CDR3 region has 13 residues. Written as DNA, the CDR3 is TGCGCCAGCAGTGAACGAAGCTTCGGGGAGCTGTTTTTT. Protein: CASSERSFGELFF.

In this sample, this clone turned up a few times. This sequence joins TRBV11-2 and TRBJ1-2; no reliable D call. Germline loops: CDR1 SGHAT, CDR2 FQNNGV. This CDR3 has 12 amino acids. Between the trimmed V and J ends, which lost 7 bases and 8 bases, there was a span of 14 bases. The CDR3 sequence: CASTSGSQGYTF. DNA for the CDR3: TGTGCCAGCACCTCGGGGTCTCAGGGCTACACCTTC. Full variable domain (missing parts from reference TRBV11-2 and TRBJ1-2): EAGVAQSPRYKIIEKRQSVAFWCNPISGHATLYWYQQILGQGPKLLIQFQNNGVVDDSQLPKDRFSAERLKGVDSTLKIQPAKLEDSAVYLCASTSGSQGYTFGSGTRLTVV.

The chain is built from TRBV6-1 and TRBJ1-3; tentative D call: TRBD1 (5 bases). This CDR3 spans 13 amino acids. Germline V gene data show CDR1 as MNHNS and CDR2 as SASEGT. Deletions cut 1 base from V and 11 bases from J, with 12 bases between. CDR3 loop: CASSEEHLRAIYF. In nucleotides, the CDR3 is TGTGCCAGCAGTGAAGAACACCTCAGGGCCATATATTTT.

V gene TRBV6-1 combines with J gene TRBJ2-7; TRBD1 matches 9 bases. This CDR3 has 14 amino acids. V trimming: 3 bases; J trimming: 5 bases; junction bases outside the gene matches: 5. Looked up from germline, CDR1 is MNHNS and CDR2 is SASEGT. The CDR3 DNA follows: TGTGCCAGCAGTGAGTACAGGGGGCGCAACGAGCAGTACTTC. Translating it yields CASSEYRGRNEQYF.

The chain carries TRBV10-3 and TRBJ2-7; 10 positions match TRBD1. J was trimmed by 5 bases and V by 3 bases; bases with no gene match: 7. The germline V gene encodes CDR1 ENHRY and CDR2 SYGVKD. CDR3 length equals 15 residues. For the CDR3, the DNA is TGTGCCATCAGTGATTACCCGGACAGGGGGAACGAGCAGTACTTC. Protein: CAISDYPDRGNEQYF.

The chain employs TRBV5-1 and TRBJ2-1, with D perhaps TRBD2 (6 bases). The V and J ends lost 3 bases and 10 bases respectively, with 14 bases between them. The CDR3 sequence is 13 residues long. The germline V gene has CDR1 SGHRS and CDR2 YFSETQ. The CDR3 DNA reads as TGCGCCAGCAGCTGGGACTCCCTAGGAGAGCAGTTCTTC. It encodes CASSWDSLGEQFF.

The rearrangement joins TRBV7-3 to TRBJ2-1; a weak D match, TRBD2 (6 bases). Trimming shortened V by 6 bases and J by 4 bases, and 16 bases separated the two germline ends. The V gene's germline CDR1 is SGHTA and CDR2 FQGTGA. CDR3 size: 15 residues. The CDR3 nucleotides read TGTGCCAGCAGTTCATCCCCGGGACTGTACAATGAGCAGTTCTTC. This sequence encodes CASSSSPGLYNEQFF. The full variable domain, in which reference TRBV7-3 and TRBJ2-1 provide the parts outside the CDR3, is GAGVSQTPSNKVTEKGKYVELRCDPISGHTALYWYRQSLGQGPEFLIYFQGTGAADDSGLPNDRFFAVRPEGSVSTLKIQRTERGDSAVYLCASSSSPGLYNEQFFGPGTRLTVL.

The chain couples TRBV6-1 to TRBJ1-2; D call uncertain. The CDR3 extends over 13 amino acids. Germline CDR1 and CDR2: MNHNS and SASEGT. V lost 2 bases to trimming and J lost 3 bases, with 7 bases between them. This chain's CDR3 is CASSETSDYGYTF. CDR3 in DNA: TGTGCCAGCAGTGAAACTTCTGACTATGGCTACACCTTC.

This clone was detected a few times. For the CDR3, the DNA is TGTGCCAGCAGCCAAGATCTAGGTAGCCCCCAGGAGCAGTTCTTC. Protein: CASSQDLGSPQEQFF. The rearrangement uses TRBV3-1 (or the pseudogene TRBV3-2) and TRBJ2-1; D not certain. Germline CDR1 LGHDT, CDR2 YNNKEL (reference sequence). This CDR3 has 15 residues. V lost 0 bases, J lost 10 bases, and 16 bases lay in between.

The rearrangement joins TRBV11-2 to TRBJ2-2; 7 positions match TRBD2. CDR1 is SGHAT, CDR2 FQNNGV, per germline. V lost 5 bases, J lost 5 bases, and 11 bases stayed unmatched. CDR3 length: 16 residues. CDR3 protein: CASSAAGVRETGELFF. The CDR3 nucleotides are TGTGCCAGCAGCGCCGCGGGGGTTCGCGAGACCGGGGAGCTGTTTTTT.

The CDR3 DNA is TGCAGTGCTAGTCAGGGGCTCACAGATACGCAGTATTTT. Translating gives CSASQGLTDTQYF. V is TRBV20-1 and J is TRBJ2-3; a weak D match, TRBD1 (6 bases). This CDR3 region has 13 residues. The V gene lost 3 bases and the J gene lost 2 bases, with 9 bases spanning the gap. The germline V gene has CDR1 DFQATT and CDR2 SNEGSKA (reference sequence).

The DNA for the CDR3 is TGTGCCATCAGTATGGGACAGGGCGAGACTGAAGCTTTCTTT. This codes for CAISMGQGETEAFF. The rearrangement links TRBV10-3 to TRBJ1-1; 9 bases agree with TRBD1. This CDR3 is built from 14 residues. The trim removed 5 bases at V and 5 bases at J, leaving 6 bases unmatched. The germline V gene has CDR1 ENHRY and CDR2 SYGVKD.

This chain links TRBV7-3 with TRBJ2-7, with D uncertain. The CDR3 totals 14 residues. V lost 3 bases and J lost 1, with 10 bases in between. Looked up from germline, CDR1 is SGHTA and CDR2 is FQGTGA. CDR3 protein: CASSFTGNSYEQYF. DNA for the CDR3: TGTGCCAGCAGCTTCACGGGTAATTCCTACGAGCAGTACTTC.

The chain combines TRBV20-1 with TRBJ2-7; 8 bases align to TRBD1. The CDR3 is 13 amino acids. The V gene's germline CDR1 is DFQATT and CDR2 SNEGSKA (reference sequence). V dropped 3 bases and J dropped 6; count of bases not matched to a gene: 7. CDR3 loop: CSASRDRGREQYF. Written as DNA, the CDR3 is TGCAGTGCTAGTCGCGACAGGGGTCGCGAGCAGTACTTC.

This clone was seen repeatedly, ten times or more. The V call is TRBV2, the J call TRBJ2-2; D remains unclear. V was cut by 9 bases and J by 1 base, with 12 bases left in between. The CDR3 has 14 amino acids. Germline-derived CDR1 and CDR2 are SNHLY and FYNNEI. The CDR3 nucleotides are TGTGCCAGACATAGCAGCCTGAACACCGGGGAGCTGTTTTTT. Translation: CARHSSLNTGELFF.

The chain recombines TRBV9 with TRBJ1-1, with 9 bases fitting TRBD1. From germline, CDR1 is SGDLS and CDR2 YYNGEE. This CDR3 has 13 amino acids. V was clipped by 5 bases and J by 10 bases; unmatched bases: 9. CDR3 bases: TGTGCCAGCAGTACGGGACAGGGAAGTGGAGCTTTCTTT. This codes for CASSTGQGSGAFF.

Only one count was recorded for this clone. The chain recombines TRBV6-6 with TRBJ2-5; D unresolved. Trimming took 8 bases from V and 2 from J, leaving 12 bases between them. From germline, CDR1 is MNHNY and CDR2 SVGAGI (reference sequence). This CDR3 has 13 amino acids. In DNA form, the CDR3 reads TGTGCCAGCCGAGTCAGCGCACAAGAGACCCAGTACTTC. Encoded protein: CASRVSAQETQYF.

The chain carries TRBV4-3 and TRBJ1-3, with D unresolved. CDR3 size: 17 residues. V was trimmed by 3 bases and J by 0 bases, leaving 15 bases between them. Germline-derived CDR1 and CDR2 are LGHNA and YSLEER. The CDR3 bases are TGCGCCAGCAGCCAGGAACCCTCGGGGATCTCTGGAAACACCATATATTTT. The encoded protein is CASSQEPSGISGNTIYF.

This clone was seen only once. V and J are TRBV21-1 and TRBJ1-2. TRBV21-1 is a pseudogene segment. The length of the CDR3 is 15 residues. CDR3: CASSKAEGVDYGYTF. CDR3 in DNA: TGTGCCAGCAGCAAGGCGGAGGGAGTGGACTATGGCTACACCTTC.